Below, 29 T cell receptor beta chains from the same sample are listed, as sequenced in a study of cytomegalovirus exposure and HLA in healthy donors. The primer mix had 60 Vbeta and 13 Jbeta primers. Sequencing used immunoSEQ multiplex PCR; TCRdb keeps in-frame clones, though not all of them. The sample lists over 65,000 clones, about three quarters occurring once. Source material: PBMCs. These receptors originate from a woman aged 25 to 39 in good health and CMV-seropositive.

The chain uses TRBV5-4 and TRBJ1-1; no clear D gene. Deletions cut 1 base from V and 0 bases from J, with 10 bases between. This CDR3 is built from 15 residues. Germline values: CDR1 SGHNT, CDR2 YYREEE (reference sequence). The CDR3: CASSLNAGMNTEAFF. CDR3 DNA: TGTGCCAGCAGCTTGAACGCGGGTATGAACACTGAAGCTTTCTTT.

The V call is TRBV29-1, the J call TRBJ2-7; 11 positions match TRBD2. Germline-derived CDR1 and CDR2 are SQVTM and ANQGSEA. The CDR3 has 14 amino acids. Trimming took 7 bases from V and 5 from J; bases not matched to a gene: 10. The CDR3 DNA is TGCAGCGGCCTAACTAGCGGGAGAAACCACGAGCAGTACTTC. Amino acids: CSGLTSGRNHEQYF.

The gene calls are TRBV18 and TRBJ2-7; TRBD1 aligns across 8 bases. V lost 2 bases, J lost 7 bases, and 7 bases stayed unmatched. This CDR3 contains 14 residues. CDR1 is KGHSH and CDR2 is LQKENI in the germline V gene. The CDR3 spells CASSPRQGQREQYF. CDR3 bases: TGTGCCAGCTCACCAAGACAGGGGCAGAGGGAGCAGTACTTC.

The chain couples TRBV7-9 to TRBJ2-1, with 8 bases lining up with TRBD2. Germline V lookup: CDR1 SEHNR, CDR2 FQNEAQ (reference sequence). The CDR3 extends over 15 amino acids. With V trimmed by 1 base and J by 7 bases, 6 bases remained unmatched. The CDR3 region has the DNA TGTGCCAGCAGCTTAGTAGCGGGATTTGGGAATGAGCAGTTCTTC. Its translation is CASSLVAGFGNEQFF.

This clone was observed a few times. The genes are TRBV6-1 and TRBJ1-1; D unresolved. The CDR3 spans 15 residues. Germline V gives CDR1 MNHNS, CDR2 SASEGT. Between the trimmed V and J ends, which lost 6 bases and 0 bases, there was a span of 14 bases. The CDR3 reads CASRGSLSMNTEAFF. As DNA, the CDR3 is TGTGCCAGCAGGGGCTCCTTGAGCATGAACACTGAAGCTTTCTTT.

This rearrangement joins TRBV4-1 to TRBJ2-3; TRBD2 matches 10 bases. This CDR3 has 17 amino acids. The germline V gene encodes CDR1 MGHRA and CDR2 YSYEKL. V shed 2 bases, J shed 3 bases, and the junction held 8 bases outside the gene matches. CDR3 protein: CASSQLAGEGDTDTQYF. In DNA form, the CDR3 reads TGCGCCAGCAGCCAACTAGCGGGAGAGGGTGATACAGATACGCAGTATTTT.

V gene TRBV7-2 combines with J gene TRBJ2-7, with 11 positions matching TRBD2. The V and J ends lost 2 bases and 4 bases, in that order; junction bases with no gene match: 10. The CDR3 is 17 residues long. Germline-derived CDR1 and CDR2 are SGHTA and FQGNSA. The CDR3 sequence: CASSLPLGLAETYEQYF. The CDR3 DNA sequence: TGTGCCAGCAGCTTACCCCTGGGACTAGCGGAGACATACGAGCAGTACTTC.

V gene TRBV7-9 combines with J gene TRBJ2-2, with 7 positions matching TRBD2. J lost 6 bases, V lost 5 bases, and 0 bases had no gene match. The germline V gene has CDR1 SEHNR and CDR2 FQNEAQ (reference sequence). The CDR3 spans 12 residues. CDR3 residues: CASSGGAGELFF. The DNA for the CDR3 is TGTGCCAGCAGCGGGGGGGCCGGGGAGCTGTTTTTT.

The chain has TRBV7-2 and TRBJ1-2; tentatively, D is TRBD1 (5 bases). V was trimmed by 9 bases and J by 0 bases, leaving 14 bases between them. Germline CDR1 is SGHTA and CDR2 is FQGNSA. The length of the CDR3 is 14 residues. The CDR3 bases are TGTGCCAGTAGGGGTCCCGCCTCTAACTATGGCTACACCTTC. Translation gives CASRGPASNYGYTF. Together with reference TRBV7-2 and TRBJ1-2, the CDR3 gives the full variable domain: GAGVSQSPSNKVTEKGKDVELRCDPISGHTALYWYRQSLGQGLEFLIYFQGNSAPDKSGLPSDRFSAERTGGSVSTLTIQRTQQEDSAVYLCASRGPASNYGYTFGSGTRLTVV.

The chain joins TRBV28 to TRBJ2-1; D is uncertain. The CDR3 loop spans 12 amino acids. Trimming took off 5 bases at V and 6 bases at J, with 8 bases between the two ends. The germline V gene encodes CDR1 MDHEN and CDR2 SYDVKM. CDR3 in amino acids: CASSGLLNEQFF. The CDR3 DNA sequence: TGTGCCAGCAGTGGGCTTCTCAATGAGCAGTTCTTC.

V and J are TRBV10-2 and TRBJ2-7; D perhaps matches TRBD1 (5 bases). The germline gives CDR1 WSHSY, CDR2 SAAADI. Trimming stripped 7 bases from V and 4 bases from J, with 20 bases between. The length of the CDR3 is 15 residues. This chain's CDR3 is CASTQDVSQSYEQYF. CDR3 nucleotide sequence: TGCGCCAGCACACAGGACGTCAGCCAATCTTACGAGCAGTACTTC.

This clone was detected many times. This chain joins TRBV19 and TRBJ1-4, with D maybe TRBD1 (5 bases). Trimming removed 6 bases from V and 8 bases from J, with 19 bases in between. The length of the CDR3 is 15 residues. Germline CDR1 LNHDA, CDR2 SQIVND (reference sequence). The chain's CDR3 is CASSGQGSVREKLFF. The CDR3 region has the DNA TGTGCCAGTAGCGGTCAGGGTTCCGTGCGGGAAAAACTGTTTTTT.

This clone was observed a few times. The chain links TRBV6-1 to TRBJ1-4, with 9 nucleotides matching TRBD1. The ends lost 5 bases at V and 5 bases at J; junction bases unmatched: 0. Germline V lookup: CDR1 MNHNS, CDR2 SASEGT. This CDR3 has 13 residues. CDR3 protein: CASSTGGNEKLFF. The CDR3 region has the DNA TGTGCCAGCAGTACAGGGGGCAATGAAAAACTGTTTTTT.

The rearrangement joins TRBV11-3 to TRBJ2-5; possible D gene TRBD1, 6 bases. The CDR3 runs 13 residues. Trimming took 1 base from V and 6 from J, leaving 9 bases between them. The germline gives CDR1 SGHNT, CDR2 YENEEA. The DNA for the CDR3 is TGTGCCAGCAGCTTAGGGCAGGGGAAGACCCAGTACTTC. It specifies CASSLGQGKTQYF.

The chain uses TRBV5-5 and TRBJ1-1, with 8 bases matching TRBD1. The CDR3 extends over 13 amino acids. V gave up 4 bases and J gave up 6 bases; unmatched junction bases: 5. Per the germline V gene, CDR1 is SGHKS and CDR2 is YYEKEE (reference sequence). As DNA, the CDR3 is TGTGCCAGCAGCGGGACAGGTTTCGCTGAAGCTTTCTTT. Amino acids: CASSGTGFAEAFF.

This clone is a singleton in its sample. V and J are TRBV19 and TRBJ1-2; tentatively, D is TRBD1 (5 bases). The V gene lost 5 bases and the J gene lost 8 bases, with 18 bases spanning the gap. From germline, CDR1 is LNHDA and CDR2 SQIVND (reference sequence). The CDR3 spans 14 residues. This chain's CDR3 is CASSFEDTPGGYTF. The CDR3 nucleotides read TGTGCCAGTAGTTTCGAGGACACTCCGGGCGGCTACACCTTC.

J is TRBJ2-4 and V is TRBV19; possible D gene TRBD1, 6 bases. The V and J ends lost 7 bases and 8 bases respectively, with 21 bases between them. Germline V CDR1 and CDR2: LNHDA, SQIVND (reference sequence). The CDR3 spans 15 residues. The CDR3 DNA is TGTGCCAGTACTCCGGCGGTAGCAGGGGCGTACATTCAGTACTTC. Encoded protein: CASTPAVAGAYIQYF.

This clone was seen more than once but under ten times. The CDR3 loop reads CASSDRAGTEAFF. In DNA, the CDR3 is TGTGCCAGCAGTGACAGGGCCGGCACTGAAGCTTTCTTT. The chain couples TRBV6-5 to TRBJ1-1; 7 bases match TRBD1. Per the germline V gene, CDR1 is MNHEY and CDR2 is SVGAGI. J gave up 4 bases and V 5 bases, and 4 bases lay outside the gene matches. The CDR3 is 13 amino acids.

The CDR3 loop reads CASSATSFHEQYF. The CDR3 region has the DNA TGTGCCAGCAGCGCGACTAGTTTCCACGAGCAGTACTTC. V is TRBV5-6 and J is TRBJ2-7; TRBD2 might be the D (6 bases). Germline assignment: CDR1 SGHDT and CDR2 YYEEEE. Trimming removed 4 bases at V and 5 bases at J, with 13 bases between. The CDR3 totals 13 residues.

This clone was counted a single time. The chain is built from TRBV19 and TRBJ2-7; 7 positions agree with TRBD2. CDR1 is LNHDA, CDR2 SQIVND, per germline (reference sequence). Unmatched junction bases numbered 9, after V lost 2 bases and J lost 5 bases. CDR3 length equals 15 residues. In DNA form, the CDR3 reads TGTGCCAGTAGTATACTAGCGGAAGGAGTCCACGAGCAGTACTTC. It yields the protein CASSILAEGVHEQYF. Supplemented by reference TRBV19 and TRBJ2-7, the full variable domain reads DGGITQSPKYLFRKEGQNVTLSCEQNLNHDAMYWYRQDPGQGLRLIYYSQIVNDFQKGDIAEGYSVSREKKESFPLTVTSAQKNPTAFYLCASSILAEGVHEQYFGPGTRLTVT.

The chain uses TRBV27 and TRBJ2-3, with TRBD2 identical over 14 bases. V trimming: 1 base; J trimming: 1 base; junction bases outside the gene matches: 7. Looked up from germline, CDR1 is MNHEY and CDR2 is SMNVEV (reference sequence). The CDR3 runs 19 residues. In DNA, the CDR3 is TGTGCCAGCAGTTTATTCCGACTAGCGGGAGGGCCTGGCACAGATACGCAGTATTTT. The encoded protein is CASSLFRLAGGPGTDTQYF.

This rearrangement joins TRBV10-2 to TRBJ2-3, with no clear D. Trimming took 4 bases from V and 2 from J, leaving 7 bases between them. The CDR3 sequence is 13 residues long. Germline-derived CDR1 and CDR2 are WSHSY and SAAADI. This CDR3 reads CASSGESTDTQYF. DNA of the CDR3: TGCGCCAGCAGTGGCGAATCCACAGATACGCAGTATTTT.

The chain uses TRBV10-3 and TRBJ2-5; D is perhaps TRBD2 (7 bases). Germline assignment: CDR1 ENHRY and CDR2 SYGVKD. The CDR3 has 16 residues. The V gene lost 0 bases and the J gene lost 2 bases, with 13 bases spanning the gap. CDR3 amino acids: CAISESLGRGQETQYF. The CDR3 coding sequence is TGTGCCATCAGTGAGTCATTGGGGAGGGGGCAAGAGACCCAGTACTTC.

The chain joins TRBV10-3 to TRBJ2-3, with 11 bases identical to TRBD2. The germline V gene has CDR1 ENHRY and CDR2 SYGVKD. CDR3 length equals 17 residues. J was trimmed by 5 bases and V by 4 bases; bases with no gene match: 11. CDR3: CAISAPLAGASRDTQYF. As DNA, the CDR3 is TGTGCCATCAGTGCTCCACTAGCGGGAGCGAGTAGAGATACGCAGTATTTT.

The CDR3 sequence is CASSLGLAGVAGELFF. Written as DNA, the CDR3 is TGTGCCAGCAGTTTGGGACTAGCGGGAGTCGCCGGGGAGCTGTTTTTT. This rearrangement joins TRBV28 to TRBJ2-2; 14 positions agree with TRBD2. This CDR3 region has 16 residues. Germline V gives CDR1 MDHEN, CDR2 SYDVKM. Trimming at V came to 3 bases and at J to 6 bases, leaving 3 bases not matched to a gene.

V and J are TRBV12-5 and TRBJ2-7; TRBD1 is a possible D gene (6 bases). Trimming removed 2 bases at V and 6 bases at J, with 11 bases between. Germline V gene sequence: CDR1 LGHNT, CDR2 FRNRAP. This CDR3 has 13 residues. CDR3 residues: CASGLTETGEQYF. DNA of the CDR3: TGTGCTAGTGGTTTGACCGAGACAGGCGAGCAGTACTTC.

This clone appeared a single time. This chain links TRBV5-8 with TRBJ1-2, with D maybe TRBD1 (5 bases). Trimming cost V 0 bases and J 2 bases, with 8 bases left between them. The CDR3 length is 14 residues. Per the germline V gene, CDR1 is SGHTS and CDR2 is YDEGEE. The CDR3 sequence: CASSLAGGNYGYTF. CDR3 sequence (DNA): TGTGCCAGCAGCTTGGCGGGGGGAAACTATGGCTACACCTTC.

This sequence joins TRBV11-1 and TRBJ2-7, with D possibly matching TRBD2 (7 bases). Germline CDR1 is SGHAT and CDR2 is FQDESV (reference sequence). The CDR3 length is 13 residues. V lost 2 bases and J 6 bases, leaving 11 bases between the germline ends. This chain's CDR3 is CASSLKGGLEQYF. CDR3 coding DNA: TGTGCCAGCAGCTTAAAGGGGGGGCTCGAGCAGTACTTC.

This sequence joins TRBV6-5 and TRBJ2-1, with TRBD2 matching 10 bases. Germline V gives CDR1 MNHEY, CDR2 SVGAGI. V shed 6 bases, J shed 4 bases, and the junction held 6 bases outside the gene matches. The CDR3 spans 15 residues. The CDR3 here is CASRAGTSVYNEQFF. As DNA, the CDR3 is TGTGCCAGCAGGGCCGGGACTAGCGTTTACAATGAGCAGTTCTTC.